What follows are 18 T cell receptor beta chains derived from one specimen sequenced in a study of blood T cell repertoires in COVID-19. Profiled with immunoSEQ multiplex PCR; TCRdb holds only in-frame clones, not every one. This table holds around 300,000 clones, roughly 85% found once. The sequenced sample consisted of peripheral blood. The receptors come from a woman between 70 and 85 years old with acute or convalescent COVID-19.

The chain uses TRBV5-4 and TRBJ2-1; D perhaps matches TRBD1 (6 bases). Germline lookup yields CDR1 SGHNT and CDR2 YYREEE (reference sequence). The CDR3 consists of 13 residues. Trimming stripped 4 bases from V and 13 bases from J, with 18 bases between. CDR3 nucleotide sequence: TGTGCCAGCAGCCAAGGGGGTTCTGTGGTCCAGTTCTTC. Amino acid sequence: CASSQGGSVVQFF.

The V and J genes are TRBV7-6 and TRBJ2-2; 9 bases line up with TRBD2. This CDR3 has 16 residues. The V gene end was trimmed by 3 bases and the J gene end by 0 bases; junction bases not matched to a gene: 2. Germline V lookup: CDR1 SGHVS, CDR2 FNYEAQ. The CDR3 region is CASSLTSGTNTGELFF. The CDR3 coding sequence is TGTGCCAGCAGCTTGACTAGCGGAACGAACACCGGGGAGCTGTTTTTT.

This clone was seen more than once but under ten times. This chain connects TRBV3-1 (or the pseudogene TRBV3-2) to TRBJ2-3, with unresolved D. Germline values: CDR1 LGHDT, CDR2 YNNKEL (reference sequence). Trimming took off 5 bases at V and 2 bases at J, with 11 bases between the two ends. The CDR3 has 14 amino acids. CDR3 DNA sequence: TGTGCCAGCAGCAATACCTGGGCCACAGATACGCAGTATTTT. This encodes CASSNTWATDTQYF.

V is TRBV11-2 and J is TRBJ2-2, with TRBD2 as a possible D gene (5 bases). This CDR3 is 15 amino acids long. The germline V gene encodes CDR1 SGHAT and CDR2 FQNNGV. The V end lost 3 bases, the J end lost 0 bases, and 8 bases lay between the germline ends. CDR3 DNA sequence: TGTGCCAGCAGCTTGCGGGCAGCGAACACCGGGGAGCTGTTTTTT. Translated, it gives CASSLRAANTGELFF.

V gene TRBV19 combines with J gene TRBJ1-6; no reliable D call. Germline lookup yields CDR1 LNHDA and CDR2 SQIVND (reference sequence). V was trimmed by 4 bases and J by 10 bases, leaving 14 bases between them. CDR3 length: 14 residues. CDR3 sequence reads: CASSTRQAGSPLHF. For the CDR3, the DNA is TGTGCCAGTAGTACCCGGCAGGCAGGATCACCCCTCCACTTT.

The chain recombines TRBV6-6 with TRBJ2-1, with 8 bases identical to TRBD1. Trimming cost V 7 bases and J 6 bases; bases outside gene matches: 5. Germline loops: CDR1 MNHNY, CDR2 SVGAGI (reference sequence). The CDR3 is 13 residues long. The CDR3 nucleotides read TGTGCCAGCACCAAACAGGGGGGCAATGAGCAGTTCTTC. It specifies CASTKQGGNEQFF.

This chain joins TRBV30 and TRBJ2-3; tentatively, D is TRBD2 (6 bases). V gave up 3 bases and J gave up 3 bases, with 16 bases separating them. Per germline, CDR1 GTSNPN and CDR2 SVGIG (reference sequence). The CDR3 runs to 15 residues. CDR3 sequence reads: CAWSVGLLHTDTQYF. CDR3 in DNA: TGTGCCTGGAGCGTTGGACTACTTCATACAGATACGCAGTATTTT.

This sequence joins TRBV6-5 and TRBJ2-3, with D maybe TRBD2 (5 bases). The CDR3 runs 15 residues. Germline CDR1 MNHEY, CDR2 SVGAGI. Trimming took off 4 bases at V and 0 bases at J, with 11 bases between the two ends. The CDR3 DNA reads TGTGCCAGCAGTTGGGCTCGGGGTAGCACAGATACGCAGTATTTT. Its translation is CASSWARGSTDTQYF.

This clone was detected a few times. The chain has TRBV5-4 and TRBJ1-5; a possible D gene is TRBD1 (5 bases). The CDR3 runs to 15 residues. The germline V gene encodes CDR1 SGHNT and CDR2 YYREEE (reference sequence). The V end was cut by 0 bases, the J end by 4 bases, with 11 bases between. This CDR3 reads CASSLDGGGNQPQHF. As DNA, the CDR3 is TGTGCCAGCAGCTTGGACGGTGGGGGGAATCAGCCCCAGCATTTT. Full variable domain (remainder filled in from reference TRBV5-4 and TRBJ1-5): ETGVTQSPTHLIKTRGQQVTLRCSSQSGHNTVSWYQQALGQGPQFIFQYYREEENGRGNFPPRFSGLQFPNYSSELNVNALELDDSALYLCASSLDGGGNQPQHFGDGTRLSIL.

This chain uses TRBV5-6 with TRBJ1-2, with D possibly TRBD1 on 6 matching bases. The CDR3 is 12 amino acids. Germline CDR1 reads SGHDT; CDR2 reads YYEEEE. Trimming removed 3 bases from V and 4 bases from J, with 7 bases in between. Here the CDR3 DNA reads TGTGCCAGCAGCTCGACAGGCTATGGCTACACCTTC. It codes for CASSSTGYGYTF.

The chain is built from TRBV6-5 and TRBJ1-1; no reliable D call. The CDR3 loop spans 12 amino acids. Trimming took 4 bases from V and 8 from J, leaving 11 bases between them. Germline CDR1 reads MNHEY; CDR2 reads SVGAGI. The CDR3 loop reads CASSSGIGEAFF. Written as DNA, the CDR3 is TGTGCCAGCAGTTCGGGGATCGGCGAAGCTTTCTTT.

The CDR3 reads CASRVSASGGGELFF. CDR3 in DNA: TGTGCCAGCAGGGTATCCGCTAGCGGCGGCGGGGAGCTGTTTTTT. The chain combines TRBV2 with TRBJ2-2, with 7 bases that match TRBD2. CDR3 length: 15 amino acids. Germline values: CDR1 SNHLY, CDR2 FYNNEI. Trimming took 6 bases from V and 7 from J; bases not matched to a gene: 11. The full variable domain, completed using reference TRBV2 and TRBJ2-2, is EPEVTQTPSHQVTQMGQEVILRCVPISNHLYFYWYRQILGQKVEFLVSFYNNEISEKSEIFDDQFSVERPDGSNFTLKIRSTKLEDSAMYFCASRVSASGGGELFFGEGSRLTVL.

V and J are TRBV11-2 and TRBJ2-7, with D maybe TRBD2 (6 bases). The CDR3 runs 15 residues. Trimming took off 6 bases at V and 3 bases at J, with 18 bases between the two ends. Germline values: CDR1 SGHAT, CDR2 FQNNGV. CDR3 in DNA: TGTGCCAGCAGTTCCCTGGGGCTAGCGCTCTACGAGCAGTACTTC. It translates to CASSSLGLALYEQYF.

The chain uses TRBV7-9 and TRBJ1-2; D unresolved. This CDR3 contains 16 residues. The germline V gene encodes CDR1 SEHNR and CDR2 FQNEAQ (reference sequence). V was trimmed by 2 bases and J by 0 bases, leaving 13 bases between them. In nucleotides, the CDR3 is TGTGCCAGCAGCTTAAGTCTGGAGGCAGCTAACTATGGCTACACCTTC. Protein: CASSLSLEAANYGYTF. Full variable domain (remainder filled in from reference TRBV7-9 and TRBJ1-2): DTGVSQNPRHKITKRGQNVTFRCDPISEHNRLYWYRQTLGQGPEFLTYFQNEAQLEKSRLLSDRFSAERPKGSFSTLEIQRTEQGDSAMYLCASSLSLEAANYGYTFGSGTRLTVV.

J is TRBJ1-4 and V is TRBV4-2; D possibly corresponds to TRBD1 (5 bases). Germline V gene data show CDR1 as LGHNA and CDR2 as YNFKEQ. The CDR3 loop spans 15 amino acids. V lost 3 bases, J lost 3 bases, and 11 bases lay in between. The CDR3 region is CASSQNRQANEKLFF. DNA of the CDR3: TGTGCCAGCAGCCAGAACAGGCAAGCTAATGAAAAACTGTTTTTT.

There are a few counts of this clone. The rearrangement links TRBV5-1 to TRBJ2-1; 8 nucleotides match TRBD2. V was clipped by 4 bases and J by 5 bases; unmatched bases: 5. CDR3 length: 14 amino acids. Germline-derived CDR1 and CDR2 are SGHRS and YFSETQ. The CDR3 loop reads CASSLSGGHNEQFF. The CDR3 DNA sequence: TGCGCCAGCAGCCTGAGCGGGGGCCACAATGAGCAGTTCTTC.

A note on this clone: This CDR3 is also generated by other DNA sequences in the sample. The rearrangement links TRBV4-1 to TRBJ1-5; 9 bases match TRBD1. Germline V gene data show CDR1 as MGHRA and CDR2 as YSYEKL. CDR3 length: 15 residues. The junction had 1 base not matched to a gene; V was cut back by 3 bases and J by 1 base. The CDR3 DNA follows: TGCGCCAGCAGCCAGGGGACAGGGAGCAATCAGCCCCAGCATTTT. Translated: CASSQGTGSNQPQHF.

This CDR3 is CASSPRTGTLYSGANVLTF. CDR3 in DNA: TGTGCCAGCAGTCCAAGGACCGGGACACTCTACTCTGGGGCCAACGTCCTGACTTTC. This chain links TRBV6-6 with TRBJ2-6; D may be TRBD1 (6 bases). Germline lookup yields CDR1 MNHNY and CDR2 SVGAGI (reference sequence). The CDR3 spans 19 residues. Between the trimmed V and J ends, which lost 5 bases and 0 bases, there was a span of 20 bases.